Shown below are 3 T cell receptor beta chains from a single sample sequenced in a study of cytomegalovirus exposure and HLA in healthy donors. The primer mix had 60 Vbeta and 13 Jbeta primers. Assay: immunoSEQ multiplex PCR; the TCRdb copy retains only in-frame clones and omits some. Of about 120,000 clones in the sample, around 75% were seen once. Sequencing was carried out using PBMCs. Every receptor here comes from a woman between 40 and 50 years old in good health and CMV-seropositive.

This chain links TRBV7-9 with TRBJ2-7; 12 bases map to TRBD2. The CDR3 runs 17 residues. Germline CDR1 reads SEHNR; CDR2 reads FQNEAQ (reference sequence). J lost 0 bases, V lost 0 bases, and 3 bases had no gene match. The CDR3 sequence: CASSLAGLAGSSYEQYF. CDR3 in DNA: TGTGCCAGCAGCTTAGCAGGACTAGCGGGGAGCTCCTACGAGCAGTACTTC.

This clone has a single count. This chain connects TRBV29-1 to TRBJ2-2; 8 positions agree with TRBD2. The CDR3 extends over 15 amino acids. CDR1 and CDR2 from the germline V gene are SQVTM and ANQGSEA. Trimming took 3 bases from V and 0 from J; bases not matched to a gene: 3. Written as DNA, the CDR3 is TGCAGCGTTGACCCGGGACTAGCGAACACCGGGGAGCTGTTTTTT. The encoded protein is CSVDPGLANTGELFF.

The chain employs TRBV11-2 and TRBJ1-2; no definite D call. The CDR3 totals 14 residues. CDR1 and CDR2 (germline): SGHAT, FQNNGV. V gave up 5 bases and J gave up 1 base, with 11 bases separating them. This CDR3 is CASSRSLNNYGYTF. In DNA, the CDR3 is TGTGCCAGCAGCCGGTCGCTAAATAACTATGGCTACACCTTC.